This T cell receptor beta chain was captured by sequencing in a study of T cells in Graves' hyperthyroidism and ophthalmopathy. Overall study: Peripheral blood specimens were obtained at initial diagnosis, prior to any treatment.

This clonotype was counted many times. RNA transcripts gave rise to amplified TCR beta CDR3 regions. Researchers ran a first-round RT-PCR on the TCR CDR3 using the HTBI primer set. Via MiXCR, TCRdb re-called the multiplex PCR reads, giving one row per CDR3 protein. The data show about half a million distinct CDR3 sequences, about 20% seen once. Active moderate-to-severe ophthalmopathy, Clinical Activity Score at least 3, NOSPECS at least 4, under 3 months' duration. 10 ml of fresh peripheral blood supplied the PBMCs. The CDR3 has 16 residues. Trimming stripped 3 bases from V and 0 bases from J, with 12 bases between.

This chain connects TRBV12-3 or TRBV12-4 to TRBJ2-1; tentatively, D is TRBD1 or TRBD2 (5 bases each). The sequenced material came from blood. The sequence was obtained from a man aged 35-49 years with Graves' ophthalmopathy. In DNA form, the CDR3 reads TGTGCCAGCAGTTTTAGTGGGGGAGACTCCTACAATGAGCAGTTCTTC. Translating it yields CASSFSGGDSYNEQFF.